The 22 T cell receptor beta chains reported below all come from one sample, sequenced in a study of shared clonotypes between healthy human individuals. Sequenced by immunoSEQ multiplex PCR; TCRdb stores in-frame clones only, minus some. The sample has 2.3 million or so clones; 93% are singletons. What was sequenced was naive CD4+ T cells from PBMCs. Subset given: CD45RA+ positively selected. These receptor sequences come from a man aged 18-30 years in good health. Some clones in this sample may be carry-over from other donors' samples.

The V gene is TRBV18, the J gene TRBJ1-5, with 11 bases that match TRBD1. Germline CDR1 is KGHSH and CDR2 is LQKENI. The junction had 5 bases not matched to a gene; V was cut back by 6 bases and J by 1 base. This CDR3 is 16 amino acids long. CDR3 bases: TGTGCCAGCTCCTCGCGGGACAGGGGGAGCAATCAGCCCCAGCATTTT. Translated: CASSSRDRGSNQPQHF.

The chain recombines TRBV7-2 with TRBJ2-2; D gene unclear. Germline V gene sequence: CDR1 SGHTA, CDR2 FQGNSA. CDR3 size: 14 residues. The V and J ends lost 4 bases and 8 bases respectively, with 14 bases between them. This CDR3 reads CASSSLAPRGELFF. The CDR3 DNA reads TGTGCCAGCAGCTCCCTGGCCCCCAGGGGGGAGCTGTTTTTT.

V and J are TRBV20-1 and TRBJ1-2; D remains ambiguous. V dropped 3 bases and J dropped 7 bases, with 3 bases sitting between them. CDR1 and CDR2 (germline): DFQATT, SNEGSKA (reference sequence). CDR3 length equals 9 residues. In nucleotides, the CDR3 is TGCAGTGCTAGGTTTGGCTACACCTTC. Protein: CSARFGYTF.

The V and J genes are TRBV18 and TRBJ1-1; the match to TRBD1 covers 7 bases. V was clipped by 7 bases and J by 0 bases; unmatched bases: 2. Germline-derived CDR1 and CDR2 are KGHSH and LQKENI. The CDR3 contains 13 residues. The CDR3 reads CASFGTVNTEAFF. CDR3 DNA sequence: TGTGCCAGCTTCGGGACAGTGAACACTGAAGCTTTCTTT. The complete variable domain, with remaining parts taken from reference TRBV18 and TRBJ1-1, reads NAGVMQNPRHLVRRRGQEARLRCSPMKGHSHVYWYRQLPEEGLKFMVYLQKENIIDESGMPKERFSAEFPKEGPSILRIQQVVRGDSAAYFCASFGTVNTEAFFGQGTRLTVV.

This sequence joins TRBV7-8 and TRBJ2-7; D call uncertain. There are 15 residues in the CDR3. Germline lookup yields CDR1 SGHVS and CDR2 FQNEAQ. Trimming shortened V by 1 base and J by 0 bases, and 10 bases separated the two germline ends. The CDR3 reads CASSLDGIPSYEQYF. CDR3 DNA sequence: TGTGCCAGCAGCTTAGATGGAATCCCCTCCTACGAGCAGTACTTC.

This rearrangement joins TRBV6-1 to TRBJ2-1; D possibly corresponds to TRBD2 (5 bases). The CDR3 extends over 13 amino acids. Germline CDR1 is MNHNS and CDR2 is SASEGT. With 6 bases removed from V and 8 bases from J, the gap between germline ends came to 14 bases. The CDR3 DNA follows: TGTGCCAGCAGCGCCGTGGGAGTTTATGAGCAGTTCTTC. It codes for CASSAVGVYEQFF.

The chain couples TRBV4-1 to TRBJ2-5; tentative D call: TRBD1 (6 bases). The CDR3 loop spans 16 amino acids. With 0 bases removed from V and 7 bases from J, the gap between germline ends came to 18 bases. The germline gives CDR1 MGHRA, CDR2 YSYEKL. The CDR3 bases are TGCGCCAGCAGCCAAGATCCTCAACAGGGACGGGGGACCCAGTACTTC. It yields the protein CASSQDPQQGRGTQYF.

The CDR3 here is CASRGGTGGYTEAFF. The CDR3 DNA sequence: TGTGCCAGCAGGGGGGGGACAGGGGGTTACACTGAAGCTTTCTTT. This chain joins TRBV25-1 and TRBJ1-1; 11 nucleotides agree with TRBD1. V lost 6 bases, J lost 3 bases, and 6 bases stayed unmatched. The CDR3 extends over 15 amino acids. The germline V gene encodes CDR1 MGHDK and CDR2 SYGVNS.

The CDR3 loop reads CASSQEGPSAYNEQFF. CDR3 DNA sequence: TGCGCCAGCAGCCAAGAAGGCCCGTCGGCCTACAATGAGCAGTTCTTC. The J gene is TRBJ2-1, the V gene TRBV4-3; no clear D gene. V shed 0 bases and J shed 2 bases, with 11 bases lying between them. Germline V lookup: CDR1 LGHNA, CDR2 YSLEER. The CDR3 contains 16 residues.

V usage is TRBV7-8 and J usage is TRBJ1-5, with D uncertain. The CDR3 spans 15 residues. Deletions cut 1 base from V and 4 bases from J, with 11 bases between. Germline V CDR1 and CDR2: SGHVS, FQNEAQ. CDR3 DNA: TGTGCCAGCAGCTTAGGGTTAGGAGGTAATCAGCCCCAGCATTTT. It encodes CASSLGLGGNQPQHF.

CDR3 DNA sequence: TGTGCCAGCCCGCGGGAGCGAGAAACCAATGAGCAGTTCTTC. Amino acid sequence: CASPRERETNEQFF. The V and J genes are TRBV9 and TRBJ2-1, with 7 bases aligning to TRBD2. The CDR3 covers 14 residues. With 7 bases clipped from V and 6 bases from J, the junction kept 10 bases outside the gene matches. Germline assignment: CDR1 SGDLS and CDR2 YYNGEE.

The V and J genes are TRBV5-6 and TRBJ2-7, with D perhaps matching TRBD2 (5 bases). The length of the CDR3 is 14 residues. Trimming stripped 4 bases from V and 4 bases from J, with 15 bases between. Per germline, CDR1 SGHDT and CDR2 YYEEEE. The CDR3 DNA reads TGTGCCAGCAGCCTCTCCCGGGGTCCGTACGAGCAGTACTTC. Translated, it gives CASSLSRGPYEQYF. Supplemented by reference TRBV5-6 and TRBJ2-7, the full variable domain reads DAGVTQSPTHLIKTRGQQVTLRCSPKSGHDTVSWYQQALGQGPQFIFQYYEEEERQRGNFPDRFSGHQFPNYSSELNVNALLLGDSALYLCASSLSRGPYEQYFGPGTRLTVT.

A remark on this clone: A read error may produce the germline difference seen at one junction end. The gene calls are TRBV5-1 and TRBJ2-7; D ambiguous. Germline V gene data show CDR1 as SGHRS and CDR2 as YFSETQ. The CDR3 sequence is 16 residues long. The CDR3, as DNA: TGCGCCAGCAGCTTTCGGACGTACCAAAGCTCCCACGAGCAGTACTTC. Its protein is CASSFRTYQSSHEQYF.

Notes on this clone: This sample also contains other DNA sequences that code for the same CDR3. The chain recombines TRBV11-2 with TRBJ2-1, with 11 bases lining up with TRBD2. Per germline, CDR1 SGHAT and CDR2 FQNNGV. The CDR3 has 15 residues. V dropped 5 bases and J dropped 3; count of bases not matched to a gene: 3. The CDR3 region is CASSLGLADYNEQFF. DNA for the CDR3: TGTGCCAGCAGCCTGGGACTAGCGGACTACAATGAGCAGTTCTTC.

V and J are TRBV28 and TRBJ1-6, with D hard to call. Germline V gene sequence: CDR1 MDHEN, CDR2 SYDVKM. Trimming stripped 4 bases from V and 10 bases from J, with 17 bases between. The CDR3 runs 15 residues. The CDR3 region is CASSSWAGVGSPLHF. As DNA, the CDR3 is TGTGCCAGCAGTTCCTGGGCCGGGGTAGGGTCACCCCTCCACTTT.

This clone occurred once. The genes are TRBV19 and TRBJ2-1; a weak D match, TRBD1 (5 bases). V was shortened by 3 bases and J by 6 bases, with 15 bases between the two germline ends. The CDR3 totals 15 residues. Germline-derived CDR1 and CDR2 are LNHDA and SQIVND (reference sequence). As DNA, the CDR3 is TGTGCCAGTAGTATCCCCCTCACAGGCATCAATGAGCAGTTCTTC. This sequence encodes CASSIPLTGINEQFF.

The rearrangement links TRBV28 to TRBJ2-7; weak D call: TRBD2 (6 bases). Germline V gene sequence: CDR1 MDHEN, CDR2 SYDVKM. V lost 3 bases, J lost 2 bases, and 17 bases lay in between. CDR3 length: 16 amino acids. Here the CDR3 DNA reads TGTGCCAGCAGTTTTCCCCTCTTAGCGGACGCCTACGAGCAGTACTTC. Protein product: CASSFPLLADAYEQYF.

The V gene is TRBV5-1, the J gene TRBJ2-7, with TRBD1 matching over 8 bases. The CDR3 has 14 residues. The trim removed 6 bases at V and 5 bases at J, leaving 10 bases unmatched. Looked up from germline, CDR1 is SGHRS and CDR2 is YFSETQ. The CDR3 is CASNPLAGGDEQYF. CDR3 DNA sequence: TGCGCCAGCAACCCCTTGGCAGGGGGCGACGAGCAGTACTTC.

The V call is TRBV7-9, the J call TRBJ2-1; possibly TRBD1 or TRBD2 for D (5 bases each). Germline V CDR1 and CDR2: SEHNR, FQNEAQ (reference sequence). V was trimmed by 1 base and J by 1 base, leaving 17 bases between them. The CDR3 is made up of 18 amino acids. CDR3 DNA: TGTGCCAGCAGCTTAGGCTCCGGGGACCCAAGGTCCTACAATGAGCAGTTCTTC. Protein product: CASSLGSGDPRSYNEQFF.

The rearrangement links TRBV27 to TRBJ1-6; 8 positions match TRBD1. The CDR3 is 16 amino acids. After removal of 6 bases from V and 7 bases from J, the junction contained 11 bases not matched to a gene. CDR1 is MNHEY and CDR2 is SMNVEV in the germline V gene (reference sequence). In DNA form, the CDR3 reads TGTGCCAGCAGACCCTTAGCGACAGGGGAAAATTCACCCCTCCACTTT. It yields the protein CASRPLATGENSPLHF.

The rearrangement uses TRBV28 and TRBJ2-7, with D possibly called TRBD1 or TRBD2 (5 bases each). The CDR3 totals 19 residues. V was pared by 5 bases and J by 2 bases, with 28 bases between. Germline values: CDR1 MDHEN, CDR2 SYDVKM. The CDR3 nucleotides are TGTGCCAGCAGTCAAGATCTGCCGGGACCCAAAAAGCCTCCCTACGAGCAGTACTTC. Its protein is CASSQDLPGPKKPPYEQYF. The full variable domain, in which reference TRBV28 and TRBJ2-7 provide the parts outside the CDR3, is DVKVTQSSRYLVKRTGEKVFLECVQDMDHENMFWYRQDPGLGLRLIYFSYDVKMKEKGDIPEGYSVSREKKERFSLILESASTNQTSMYLCASSQDLPGPKKPPYEQYFGPGTRLTVT.

In the case of this clone: This sample includes further DNA sequences coding for the same CDR3. The chain joins TRBV19 to TRBJ1-1; D unresolved. The V end lost 4 bases, the J end lost 0 bases, and 3 bases lay between the germline ends. Germline CDR1 is LNHDA and CDR2 is SQIVND (reference sequence). This CDR3 comprises 12 residues. The CDR3 DNA sequence: TGTGCCAGTAGTAGATTGAACACTGAAGCTTTCTTT. It codes for CASSRLNTEAFF.